This T cell receptor beta chain appears in the sequencing data of a study of T cell responses to AZD1222 COVID-19 vaccine. General study points: Donor demographics were predominantly white British with a female majority; clonal diversity may be underestimated. Spike was spanned by vaccine-associated CD4 TCRs, with dominance at 160-218 and 743-854.

TCRdb keeps only in-frame clones here, not all; method: immunoSEQ multiplex PCR. The sample holds over 150,000 clones, 92% seen once. Trimming removed 3 bases from V and 6 bases from J, with 12 bases in between. This CDR3 is 13 amino acids long. The germline V gene has CDR1 MNHEY and CDR2 SVGEGT. Details on this clone: Its specificity is not known.

The chain is built from TRBV6-2 or TRBV6-3 and TRBJ2-7, with a possible D match to TRBD2 (6 bases). The clonotype comes from an adult in good health. The sequences come from peripheral blood, collected on day 0 of MenACWY control vaccination. The CDR3 DNA sequence: TGTGCCAGCAGTTATATAGCCGGGAGCGAGCAGTACTTC. It codes for CASSYIAGSEQYF.